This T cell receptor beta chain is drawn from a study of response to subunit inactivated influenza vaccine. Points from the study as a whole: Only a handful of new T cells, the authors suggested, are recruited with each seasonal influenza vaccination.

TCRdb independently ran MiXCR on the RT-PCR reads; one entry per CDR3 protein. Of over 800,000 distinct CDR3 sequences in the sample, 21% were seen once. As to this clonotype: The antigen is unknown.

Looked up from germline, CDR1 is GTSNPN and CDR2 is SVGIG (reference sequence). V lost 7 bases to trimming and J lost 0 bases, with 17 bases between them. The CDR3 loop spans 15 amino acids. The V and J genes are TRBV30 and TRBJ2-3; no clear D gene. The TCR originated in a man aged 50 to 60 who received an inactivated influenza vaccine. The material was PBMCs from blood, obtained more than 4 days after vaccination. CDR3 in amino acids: CAYDAAPSSTDTQYF. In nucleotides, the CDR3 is TGTGCCTACGACGCGGCACCGAGTAGCACAGATACGCAGTATTTT.